This record concerns one TCR beta chain sequence. Its specificity is not known. The germline CDR1 and CDR2 sequences are SNHLY and FYNNEI. V was shortened by 2 bases and J by 4 bases, with 8 bases between the two germline ends. CDR3 length: 13 amino acids. The protocol was immunoSEQ multiplex PCR, while the TCRdb copy is restricted to in-frame clones and leaves out a portion. The sample consists of about 66,000 clones, 90% to 98% of them appearing once. These data are taken from a study of siplizumab effects on memory and regulatory T cells. Study observations and caveats: The diversity of naive T cells seemed greater than that of memory cells, and their alloresponse contribution seemed major. Alloreactive sequences whose origin lay in unstimulated CD4+ memory cells were significantly reduced by siplizumab.

The chain joins TRBV2 to TRBJ1-1, with D tentatively TRBD1 (5 bases). The sequenced sample consisted of naive CD8+ T cells sorted from blood. This TCR came from a human donor in good health. CDR3 residues: CASSEMTATEAFF. CDR3 sequence (DNA): TGTGCCAGCAGTGAAATGACAGCCACTGAAGCTTTCTTT.